Listed below are T cell receptor beta chains from one sample, sequenced in a study of cytotoxic CD8 clonotypes in ibrutinib-treated CLL. Libraries were prepared by immunoSEQ multiplex PCR; TCRdb keeps only in-frame clonotypes and omits some of them. This table holds under 200,000 clones, roughly four fifths found once. This specimen was PBMCs, taken after 24 months of ibrutinib treatment. The source is a human donor with chronic lymphocytic leukemia. Both conserved end residues are part of each CDR3. D genes are given only for firm matches. Some rows have no size entry. The others give once, few or many, or a class for an expanded clone.

TRBV11-2	-	TRBJ2-7	TRBD1	CASSPDRDSAKSLTF	TGTGCCAGCAGCCCCGACAGGGACAGTGCGAAATCCCTCACGTTC
TRBV4-3	-	TRBJ2-2	-	CASSQDLAGELFF	TGCGCCAGCAGCCAAGATCTGGCCGGGGAGCTGTTTTTT
TRBV7-2	-	TRBJ2-2	-	CASSLDVNGGELFF	TGTGCCAGCAGCTTAGACGTGAATGGCGGGGAGCTGTTTTTT
TRBV7-8	-	TRBJ2-5	TRBD2	CASSPGRLAGGQETQYF	TGTGCCAGCAGCCCAGGACGACTAGCGGGAGGGCAAGAGACCCAGTACTTC
TRBV2	once	TRBJ1-6	-	CASSHPVSSSSYNSPLHF	TGTGCCAGCAGCCATCCCGTATCGTCTAGCTCCTATAATTCACCCCTCCACTTT
TRBV2	-	TRBJ1-4	TRBD1	CASSRQGQGEKLFF	TGTGCCAGCAGTAGACAGGGGCAGGGTGAAAAACTGTTTTTT
TRBV10-3	-	TRBJ2-7	TRBD1	CAISESGTGGEQYF	TGTGCCATCAGTGAGTCGGGGACAGGGGGTGAGCAGTACTTC
TRBV19	-	TRBJ2-1	-	CASSIPSDIYNEQFF	TGTGCCAGTAGTATTCCTAGCGACATCTACAATGAGCAGTTCTTC
TRBV19	-	TRBJ1-1	TRBD1	CASSIPRDRRVLTEAFF	TGTGCCAGTAGTATCCCCCGGGACAGGCGGGTTCTCACTGAAGCTTTCTTT
TRBV30	-	TRBJ1-1	-	CAWSGFGDRGTEAFF	TGTGCCTGGAGTGGTTTTGGGGACCGGGGAACTGAAGCTTTCTTT
TRBV11-1	-	TRBJ1-1	TRBD1	CASSQDRDRGTEAFF	TGTGCCAGCAGCCAGGACAGGGATCGGGGGACTGAAGCTTTCTTT
TRBV4-3	-	TRBJ1-5	-	CASSQDPAGNQPQHF	TGCGCCAGCAGCCAAGATCCAGCTGGCAATCAGCCCCAGCATTTT
TRBV28	-	TRBJ1-1	-	CASSLSTLRNTEAFF	TGTGCCAGCAGTTTAAGTACCCTGAGGAACACTGAAGCTTTCTTT
TRBV6-1	-	TRBJ1-1	TRBD1	CASSEWTGGLTEAFF	TGTGCCAGCAGTGAATGGACAGGGGGTTTGACTGAAGCTTTCTTT
TRBV2	-	TRBJ2-6	TRBD1	CASSARDRGGGANVLTF	TGTGCCAGCAGTGCCCGGGACAGGGGAGGAGGGGCCAACGTCCTGACTTTC
TRBV6-5	-	TRBJ1-1	-	CASIPGPVNTEAFF	TGTGCCAGCATCCCGGGGCCAGTGAACACTGAAGCTTTCTTT
TRBV6-1	few	TRBJ2-2	-	CASSVGWNTGELFF	TGTGCCAGCAGTGTGGGGTGGAACACCGGGGAGCTGTTTTTT
TRBV28	-	TRBJ1-1	-	CASMYNQDTEAFF	TGTGCCAGCATGTACAACCAGGACACTGAAGCTTTCTTT
TRBV5-1	-	TRBJ1-2	-	CASSLTNYGYTF	TGCGCCAGCAGCTTGACCAACTATGGCTACACCTTC
TRBV2	-	TRBJ2-5	-	CASSELAVGGETQYF	TGTGCCAGCAGTGAACTAGCGGTAGGGGGAGAGACCCAGTACTTC